This T cell receptor beta chain derives from a study of blood T cell repertoires in COVID-19. Background on the study: Italy, Spain and the United States were the sources of the convalescent and acute COVID-19 samples. Sample material is recorded as cDNA or gDNA derived from T cells, B-cell-depleted T cells, or PBMCs.

This CDR3 is built from 16 residues. V lost 2 bases to trimming and J lost 5 bases; unmatched junction nucleotides: 8. In the original workflow: Using reference gene primer amplification, nucleated cell counts were estimated. TCRdb keeps only in-frame clones here, not all; method: immunoSEQ multiplex PCR. V and J calls and clone size are copied from that table; D and trimming were computed from the DNA. In the table there are roughly 90,000 clones, around four fifths of which are singletons. The chain combines TRBV23-1 with TRBJ2-2, with 7 nucleotides matching TRBD2. TRBV23-1 is filed as an ORF, its function uncertain. The receptor comes from a human donor in a cohort sampled during active COVID-19. Source material: peripheral blood. CDR3 sequence: CASSQKRESWTGELFF. CDR3 sequence (DNA): TGCGCCAGCAGTCAAAAGCGGGAAAGTTGGACCGGGGAGCTGTTTTTT.